This record concerns one T cell receptor (beta chain) sequence. The sample comes from a study of T cell responses to AZD1222 COVID-19 vaccine. This CDR3 region has 15 residues. Germline assignment: CDR1 LNHDA and CDR2 SQIVND (reference sequence). Losses at the gene ends were 7 bases for V and 7 bases for J; bases not matched to a gene: 9. Assay used: immunoSEQ multiplex PCR; TCRdb lists only in-frame clones, some missing. The profile shows about 97,000 clones, approximately 90% of them singletons. This TCR was recovered from an adult in good health. The gene calls are TRBV19 and TRBJ2-1, with TRBD2 matching 11 bases. The material sequenced was peripheral blood, taken on day 0 of AZD1222 vaccination. CDR3: CASTPTSGSGNEQFF. For the CDR3, the DNA is TGTGCCAGTACCCCTACTAGCGGGAGTGGTAATGAGCAGTTCTTC.